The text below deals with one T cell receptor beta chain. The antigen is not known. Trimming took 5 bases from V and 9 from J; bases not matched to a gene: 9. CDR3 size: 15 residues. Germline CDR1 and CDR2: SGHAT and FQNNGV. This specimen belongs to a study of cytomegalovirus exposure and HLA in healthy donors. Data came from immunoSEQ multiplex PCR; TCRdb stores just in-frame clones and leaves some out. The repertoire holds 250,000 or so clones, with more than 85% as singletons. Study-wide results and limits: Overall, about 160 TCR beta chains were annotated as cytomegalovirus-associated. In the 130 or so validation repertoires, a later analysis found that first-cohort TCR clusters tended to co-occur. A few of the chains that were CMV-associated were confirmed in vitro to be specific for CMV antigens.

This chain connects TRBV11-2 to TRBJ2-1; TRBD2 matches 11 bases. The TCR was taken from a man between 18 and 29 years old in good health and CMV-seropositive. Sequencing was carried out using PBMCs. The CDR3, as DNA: TGTGCCAGCAGCCCGACTAGCGGGATCGTGGGTGAGCAGTTCTTC. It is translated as CASSPTSGIVGEQFF.